The 14 T cell receptor beta chains reported below all come from one sample, sequenced in a study of CD8 T cells in Susac syndrome. Random hexamers primed reverse transcription of about 0.45 to 1 ug RNA. TCRdb processed the immunoSEQ multiplex PCR reads anew with MiXCR; each CDR3 protein has one entry. The repertoire includes a few hundred thousand distinct CDR3 sequences, approximately 89% of them detected once, and roughly 0.17% sits in the top ten. The sample consisted of CD8+ T cells from PBMCs. The receptor set was obtained from a human donor with multiple sclerosis.

The gene calls are TRBV12-3 or TRBV12-4 and TRBJ2-3; possibly TRBD2 for D (5 bases). V gave up 7 bases and J gave up 4 bases, with 15 bases separating them. CDR3 size: 14 residues. CDR3 residues: CASTPDGVADTQYF. DNA for the CDR3: TGTGCCAGCACCCCGGACGGGGTGGCAGATACGCAGTATTTT.

The V and J genes are TRBV30 and TRBJ2-1; D possibly corresponds to TRBD2 (6 bases). V lost 2 bases, J lost 3 bases, and 8 bases lay in between. Germline CDR1 is GTSNPN and CDR2 is SVGIG (reference sequence). The CDR3 has 13 residues. This chain's CDR3 is CAWSRGDYNEQFF. In DNA, the CDR3 is TGTGCCTGGAGTCGCGGGGACTACAATGAGCAGTTCTTC.

V is TRBV27 and J is TRBJ1-1; unclear D gene. Germline-derived CDR1 and CDR2 are MNHEY and SMNVEV (reference sequence). V was trimmed by 6 bases and J by 1 base, leaving 9 bases between them. This CDR3 contains 13 residues. In DNA form, the CDR3 reads TGTGCCAGCAGCCACTTCTCGAACACTGAAGCTTTCTTT. Translating it yields CASSHFSNTEAFF.

J is TRBJ2-5 and V is TRBV7-9; a weak D match, TRBD2 (5 bases). Germline V gives CDR1 SEHNR, CDR2 FQNEAQ (reference sequence). The CDR3 runs to 14 residues. Trimming cost V 2 bases and J 1 base, with 8 bases left between them. CDR3 protein: CASSLSGVQETQYF. The CDR3 DNA sequence: TGTGCCAGCAGCTTATCCGGGGTCCAAGAGACCCAGTACTTC.

The chain has TRBV5-4 and TRBJ2-5; 7 nucleotides align to TRBD1. J was trimmed by 3 bases and V by 2 bases; bases with no gene match: 1. CDR1 and CDR2 from the germline V gene are SGHNT and YYREEE (reference sequence). The CDR3 extends over 13 amino acids. CDR3 residues: CASSFRGKETQYF. The CDR3 DNA reads TGTGCCAGCAGCTTCAGGGGGAAAGAGACCCAGTACTTC.

V usage is TRBV7-8 and J usage is TRBJ2-1, with 7 bases identical to TRBD2. The V segment lost 5 bases and the J segment 8 bases; nucleotides outside the gene matches: 12. Germline-derived CDR1 and CDR2 are SGHVS and FQNEAQ. The CDR3 runs to 15 residues. The CDR3 sequence: CASSLWGGEYDEQFF. CDR3 coding DNA: TGTGCCAGCAGCCTATGGGGGGGAGAGTACGATGAGCAGTTCTTC. The entire variable domain, with the rest obtained from reference TRBV7-8 and TRBJ2-1, is as follows: GAGVSQSPRYKVAKRGQDVALRCDPISGHVSLFWYQQALGQGPEFLTYFQNEAQLDKSGLPSDRFFAERPEGSVSTLKIQRTQQEDSAVYLCASSLWGGEYDEQFFGPGTRLTVL.

The V call is TRBV4-2, the J call TRBJ1-5, with 7 bases matching TRBD1. The germline gives CDR1 LGHNA, CDR2 YNFKEQ. The CDR3 loop spans 16 amino acids. V gave up 4 bases and J gave up 4 bases; unmatched junction bases: 10. Written as DNA, the CDR3 is TGTGCCAGCAGCCCTGGGCAGGGGGAAGGGAATCAGCCCCAGCATTTT. Its protein is CASSPGQGEGNQPQHF.

In DNA form, the CDR3 reads TGCGCCAGCAGCCAAAATGTGGGGGGCCCCTACGAGCAGTACTTC. Amino acid sequence: CASSQNVGGPYEQYF. V gene TRBV4-3 combines with J gene TRBJ2-7; D assignment may be TRBD1 or TRBD2 (6 bases each). The V and J ends lost 2 bases and 2 bases respectively, with 13 bases between them. The CDR3 runs to 15 residues. CDR1 and CDR2 from the germline V gene are LGHNA and YSLEER.

V is TRBV28 and J is TRBJ1-1; possible D gene TRBD1, 5 bases. The CDR3 length is 15 residues. The V and J ends lost 2 bases and 2 bases respectively, with 12 bases between them. Germline CDR1 reads MDHEN; CDR2 reads SYDVKM. In DNA, the CDR3 is TGTGCCAGCAGTTTAACCGACAGCCTCAACACTGAAGCTTTCTTT. Translation gives CASSLTDSLNTEAFF.

The chain joins TRBV11-1 to TRBJ2-7, with TRBD1 as a possible D gene (7 bases). CDR1 and CDR2 (germline): SGHAT, FQDESV (reference sequence). Trimming removed 5 bases from V and 0 bases from J, with 14 bases in between. The CDR3 spans 15 residues. The CDR3 DNA follows: TGTGCCAGCAGCCCAGGGGGGCACGACTCCTACGAGCAGTACTTC. Amino acids: CASSPGGHDSYEQYF.

The gene calls are TRBV12-3 or TRBV12-4 and TRBJ1-5; D not resolved. The CDR3 spans 17 residues. V was shortened by 2 bases and J by 5 bases, with 19 bases between the two germline ends. DNA for the CDR3: TGTGCCAGCAGTTTAAACCCGCGACCCGGGCGAGATCAGCCCCAGCATTTT. The encoded protein is CASSLNPRPGRDQPQHF.

This clonotype was seen once. The chain joins TRBV3-1 to TRBJ1-4; 7 nucleotides line up with TRBD1. Germline CDR1 reads LGHDT; CDR2 reads YNNKEL (reference sequence). Trimming took 4 bases from V and 6 from J; bases not matched to a gene: 11. The CDR3 length is 16 residues. The CDR3 DNA reads as TGTGCCAGCAGCCGAAAGGACAGGCGGAGTGATGAAAAACTGTTTTTT. Its translation: CASSRKDRRSDEKLFF.

This chain links TRBV20-1 with TRBJ2-6; 9 bases match TRBD2. The trim removed 2 bases at V and 0 bases at J, leaving 20 bases unmatched. CDR1 is DFQATT, CDR2 SNEGSKA, per germline (reference sequence). The CDR3 sequence is 22 residues long. CDR3 loop: CSARFAGGPFHAPTSGANVLTF. The CDR3 bases are TGCAGTGCTAGATTCGCGGGAGGGCCTTTTCACGCCCCGACCTCTGGGGCCAACGTCCTGACTTTC.

The genes are TRBV28 and TRBJ2-1, with D unresolved. The CDR3 has 12 amino acids. Per germline, CDR1 MDHEN and CDR2 SYDVKM. V was clipped by 5 bases and J by 12 bases, with 14 bases between them. The CDR3 region is CASSPSSLGQFF. The CDR3 DNA is TGTGCCAGCAGTCCCTCCTCTCTAGGGCAGTTCTTC.